The clone carrying this T cell receptor (beta chain) was seen once. Under the authors' procedure: Estimation of nucleated cell counts was performed using reference gene primer amplification. Data came from immunoSEQ multiplex PCR; TCRdb stores just in-frame clones and leaves some out. The V and J calls and clone size are taken from that table; D and trimming were inferred from the DNA. The sample lists under 130,000 clones, 75% to 90% occurring once. The data stem from a study of blood T cell repertoires in COVID-19. Study-level information: There were acute and convalescent COVID-19 samples, and they came from the United States, Italy and Spain. Sources were T cells, B-cell-depleted T cells, or PBMCs; the material itself was cDNA or gDNA.

The ends were cut back, 1 base at V and 2 bases at J, with 12 bases in the middle. Germline V lookup: CDR1 SGHAT, CDR2 FQNNGV. The CDR3 is made up of 15 amino acids. The gene calls are TRBV11-2 and TRBJ2-7, with D tentatively TRBD1 (6 bases). The source is a woman over 75 with acute or convalescent COVID-19. Input material: peripheral blood. This CDR3 reads CASSLGRQVTYEQYF. In nucleotides, the CDR3 is TGTGCCAGCAGCTTAGGTAGACAGGTTACCTACGAGCAGTACTTC. Complete variable domain (other parts from reference TRBV11-2 and TRBJ2-7): EAGVAQSPRYKIIEKRQSVAFWCNPISGHATLYWYQQILGQGPKLLIQFQNNGVVDDSQLPKDRFSAERLKGVDSTLKIQPAKLEDSAVYLCASSLGRQVTYEQYFGPGTRLTVT.